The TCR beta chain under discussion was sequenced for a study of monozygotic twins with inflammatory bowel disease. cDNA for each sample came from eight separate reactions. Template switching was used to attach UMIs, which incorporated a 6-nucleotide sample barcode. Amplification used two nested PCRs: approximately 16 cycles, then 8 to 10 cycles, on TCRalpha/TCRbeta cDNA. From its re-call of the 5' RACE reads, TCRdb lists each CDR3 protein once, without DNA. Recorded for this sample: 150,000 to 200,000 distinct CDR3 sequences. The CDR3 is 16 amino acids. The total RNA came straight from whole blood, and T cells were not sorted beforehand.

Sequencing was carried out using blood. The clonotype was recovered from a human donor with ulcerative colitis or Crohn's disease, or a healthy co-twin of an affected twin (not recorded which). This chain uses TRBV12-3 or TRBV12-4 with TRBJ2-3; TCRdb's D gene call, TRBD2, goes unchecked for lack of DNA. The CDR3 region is CASSPLAGGFGDTQYF.